The source of this T cell receptor beta chain is a study of beta chain features in type 1 diabetes. This clone was found a few times. As yet, its antigen is unknown. Study results and limitations: Any PCR bias toward short templates would affect both groups alike.

This CDR3 is 14 amino acids long. V lost 7 bases and J 7 bases, leaving 20 bases between the germline ends. The germline CDR1 and CDR2 sequences are SGHRS and YFSETQ. The whole isolated RNA underwent reverse transcription, so sequencing captured expressed TCRB transcripts. Using immunoSEQ multiplex PCR, the repertoire was profiled, and TCRdb retains in-frame clones only, with some absent. The data contain hundreds of thousands of clones, around 28% of them singletons. Sequencing was performed on naive CD4+ T cells from blood. The clonotype comes from a man aged 18 to 35 in good health. The V and J genes are TRBV5-1 and TRBJ2-5; D ambiguous. The DNA of the CDR3 is TGCGCCAGCCTCGACGGAAGTCCTTTATCGACCCAGTACTTC. Protein sequence: CASLDGSPLSTQYF.